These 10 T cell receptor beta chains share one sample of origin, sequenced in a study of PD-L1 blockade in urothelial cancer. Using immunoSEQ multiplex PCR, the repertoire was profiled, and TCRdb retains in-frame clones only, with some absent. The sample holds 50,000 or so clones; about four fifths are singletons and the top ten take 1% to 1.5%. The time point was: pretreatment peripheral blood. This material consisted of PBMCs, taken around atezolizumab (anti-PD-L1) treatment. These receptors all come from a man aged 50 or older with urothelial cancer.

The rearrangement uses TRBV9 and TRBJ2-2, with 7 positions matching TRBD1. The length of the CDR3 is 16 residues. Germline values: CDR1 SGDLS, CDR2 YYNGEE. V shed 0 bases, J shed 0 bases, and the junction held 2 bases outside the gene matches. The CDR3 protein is CASSVGDRANTGELFF. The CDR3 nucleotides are TGTGCCAGCAGCGTAGGCGACAGGGCGAACACCGGGGAGCTGTTTTTT.

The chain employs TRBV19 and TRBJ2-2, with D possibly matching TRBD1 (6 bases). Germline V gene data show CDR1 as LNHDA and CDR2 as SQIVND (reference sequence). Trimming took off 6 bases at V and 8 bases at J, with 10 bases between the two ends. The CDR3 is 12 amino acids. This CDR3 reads CASSRGSGELFF. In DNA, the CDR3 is TGTGCCAGTAGCAGGGGTTCGGGGGAGCTGTTTTTT.

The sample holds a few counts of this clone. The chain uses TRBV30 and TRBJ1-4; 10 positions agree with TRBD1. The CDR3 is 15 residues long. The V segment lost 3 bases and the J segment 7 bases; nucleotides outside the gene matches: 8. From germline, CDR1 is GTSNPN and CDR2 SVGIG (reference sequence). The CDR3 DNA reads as TGTGCCTGGAGGGGACAGGGGACGCCGGGTGAAAAACTGTTTTTT. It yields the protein CAWRGQGTPGEKLFF.

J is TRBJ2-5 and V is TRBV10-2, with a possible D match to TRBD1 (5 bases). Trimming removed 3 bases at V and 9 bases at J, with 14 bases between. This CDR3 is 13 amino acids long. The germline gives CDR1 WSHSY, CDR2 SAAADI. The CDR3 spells CASSDRQPLSQYF. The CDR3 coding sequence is TGCGCCAGCAGTGATCGACAGCCCTTGTCCCAGTACTTC.

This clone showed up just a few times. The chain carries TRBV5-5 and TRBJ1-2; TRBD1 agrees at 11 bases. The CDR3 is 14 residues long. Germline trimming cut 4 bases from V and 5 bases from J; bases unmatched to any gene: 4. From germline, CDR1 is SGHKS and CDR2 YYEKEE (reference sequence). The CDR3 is CASSGQGAKYGYTF. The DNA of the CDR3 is TGTGCCAGCAGCGGACAGGGGGCAAAGTATGGCTACACCTTC.

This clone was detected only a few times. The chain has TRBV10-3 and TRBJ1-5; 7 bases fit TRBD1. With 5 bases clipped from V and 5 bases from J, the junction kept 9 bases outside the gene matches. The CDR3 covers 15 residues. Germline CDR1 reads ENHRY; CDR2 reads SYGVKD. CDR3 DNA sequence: TGTGCCATCAGTATGGGGACAGCGAGGGATCAGCCCCAGCATTTT. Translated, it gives CAISMGTARDQPQHF.

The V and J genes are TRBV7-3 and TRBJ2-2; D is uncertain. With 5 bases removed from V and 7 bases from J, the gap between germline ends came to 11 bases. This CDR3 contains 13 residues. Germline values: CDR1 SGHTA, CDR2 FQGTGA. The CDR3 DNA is TGTGCCAGCAGCCGCGACACTGGCGGGGAGCTGTTTTTT. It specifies CASSRDTGGELFF. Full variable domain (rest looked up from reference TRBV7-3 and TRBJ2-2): GAGVSQTPSNKVTEKGKYVELRCDPISGHTALYWYRQSLGQGPEFLIYFQGTGAADDSGLPNDRFFAVRPEGSVSTLKIQRTERGDSAVYLCASSRDTGGELFFGEGSRLTVL.

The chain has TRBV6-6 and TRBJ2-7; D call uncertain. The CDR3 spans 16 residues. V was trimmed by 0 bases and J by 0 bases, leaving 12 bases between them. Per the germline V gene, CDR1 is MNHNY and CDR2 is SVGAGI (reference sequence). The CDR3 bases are TGTGCCAGCAGTTACTCTGGTGGGTACTACTCCTACGAGCAGTACTTC. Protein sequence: CASSYSGGYYSYEQYF.

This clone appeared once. CDR3 nucleotide sequence: TGTGCCAGCAGCCAACCCGAGCGGGGGATTTATGAGACCCAGTACTTC. Amino acid sequence: CASSQPERGIYETQYF. The chain is built from TRBV4-2 and TRBJ2-5; 8 bases are shared with TRBD2. Unmatched junction bases numbered 10, after V lost 2 bases and J lost 5 bases. This CDR3 is built from 16 residues. From germline, CDR1 is LGHNA and CDR2 YNFKEQ.

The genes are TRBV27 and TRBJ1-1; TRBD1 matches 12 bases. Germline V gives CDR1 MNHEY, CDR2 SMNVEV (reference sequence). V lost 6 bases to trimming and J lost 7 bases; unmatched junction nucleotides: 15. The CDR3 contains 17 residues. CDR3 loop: CASRPPGGGQGAIEAFF. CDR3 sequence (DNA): TGTGCCAGCAGACCGCCTGGGGGGGGACAGGGGGCGATTGAAGCTTTCTTT.